A single sample is the source of the 27 T cell receptor beta chains below, sequenced in a study of blood T cell repertoires in COVID-19. Profiled with immunoSEQ multiplex PCR; TCRdb holds only in-frame clones, not every one. The repertoire holds around 60,000 clones, with approximately 86% as singletons. What was sequenced was peripheral blood. The receptors derive from a man aged 35 to 55 with acute or convalescent COVID-19.

V and J are TRBV4-1 and TRBJ2-1; D is perhaps TRBD2 (5 bases). The CDR3 consists of 16 residues. V dropped 0 bases and J dropped 0 bases, with 9 bases sitting between them. Germline V CDR1 and CDR2: MGHRA, YSYEKL. The CDR3 sequence is CASSQEAGPSYNEQFF. CDR3 in DNA: TGCGCCAGCAGCCAAGAGGCGGGCCCCTCCTACAATGAGCAGTTCTTC.

The chain links TRBV7-2 to TRBJ2-7; TRBD1 matches at 8 bases. Trimming at V came to 1 base and at J to 2 bases, leaving 7 bases not matched to a gene. Germline V gene lookup returns CDR1 SGHTA and CDR2 FQGNSA. This CDR3 has 16 amino acids. The CDR3 loop reads CASSLVGGQAAYEQYF. DNA of the CDR3: TGTGCCAGCAGCTTAGTGGGGGGACAGGCGGCCTACGAGCAGTACTTC.

CDR3 nucleotide sequence: TGTGCCAGCTCTACTTCGAACACCGGGGAGCTGTTTTTT. It specifies CASSTSNTGELFF. This chain joins TRBV18 and TRBJ2-2; D not resolved. The V end was cut by 6 bases, the J end by 0 bases, with 5 bases between. From germline, CDR1 is KGHSH and CDR2 LQKENI. This CDR3 spans 13 amino acids.

The rearrangement joins TRBV7-6 to TRBJ1-2, with TRBD1 matching 8 bases. V lost 4 bases to trimming and J lost 5 bases; unmatched junction nucleotides: 6. CDR1 is SGHVS, CDR2 FNYEAQ, per germline. The length of the CDR3 is 14 residues. CDR3 nucleotides: TGTGCCAGCAGCTACAAGACAGGGGTATATGGCTACACCTTC. Translating it yields CASSYKTGVYGYTF.

The chain carries TRBV19 and TRBJ1-2, with D possibly matching TRBD1 (5 bases). CDR1 is LNHDA, CDR2 SQIVND, per germline (reference sequence). The CDR3 has 17 residues. Trimming took 0 bases from V and 0 from J, leaving 14 bases between them. The CDR3 DNA sequence: TGTGCCAGTAGTATAGATCCTCAGACAGCCGCTAACTATGGCTACACCTTC. The encoded protein is CASSIDPQTAANYGYTF. The variable domain in full, completed from reference TRBV19 and TRBJ1-2, reads DGGITQSPKYLFRKEGQNVTLSCEQNLNHDAMYWYRQDPGQGLRLIYYSQIVNDFQKGDIAEGYSVSREKKESFPLTVTSAQKNPTAFYLCASSIDPQTAANYGYTFGSGTRLTVV.

The chain has TRBV5-1 and TRBJ1-2, with TRBD1 matching 7 bases. With V trimmed by 4 bases and J by 4 bases, 16 bases remained unmatched. There are 17 residues in the CDR3. Per the germline V gene, CDR1 is SGHRS and CDR2 is YFSETQ. This chain's CDR3 is CASSPGGTAAFSYGYTF. Written as DNA, the CDR3 is TGCGCCAGCAGCCCGGGAGGGACAGCGGCTTTTTCCTATGGCTACACCTTC.

The DNA for the CDR3 is TGTGCCAGTAGTATCACGGCGACAGGGGGACAGCCCCAGCATTTT. Encoded protein: CASSITATGGQPQHF. V usage is TRBV19 and J usage is TRBJ1-5, with 9 positions matching TRBD1. The junction had 7 bases not matched to a gene; V was cut back by 3 bases and J by 7 bases. The CDR3 is made up of 15 amino acids. Germline assignment: CDR1 LNHDA and CDR2 SQIVND (reference sequence). Full variable domain (rest looked up from reference TRBV19 and TRBJ1-5): DGGITQSPKYLFRKEGQNVTLSCEQNLNHDAMYWYRQDPGQGLRLIYYSQIVNDFQKGDIAEGYSVSREKKESFPLTVTSAQKNPTAFYLCASSITATGGQPQHFGDGTRLSIL.

The V call is TRBV29-1, the J call TRBJ2-7; 10 positions match TRBD1. CDR1 and CDR2 (germline): SQVTM, ANQGSEA. V shed 4 bases and J 3 bases; nucleotides not matched to a gene: 3. The CDR3 runs 13 residues. CDR3 region: CSVARTGGYEQYF. CDR3 sequence (DNA): TGCAGCGTTGCTCGGACAGGGGGCTACGAGCAGTACTTC.

The chain links TRBV6-2 or TRBV6-3 to TRBJ1-2, with a weak D call TRBD1 (5 bases). The CDR3 covers 18 residues. Germline values: CDR1 MNHEY, CDR2 SVGEGT. The V and J ends lost 6 bases and 6 bases respectively, with 29 bases between them. CDR3 sequence reads: CASSPTTPLFGGRDGYTF. The CDR3 DNA reads TGTGCCAGCAGCCCTACAACCCCCCTTTTTGGTGGCAGGGATGGCTACACCTTC.

This rearrangement joins TRBV11-3 to TRBJ1-1, with D possibly being TRBD1 (5 bases). V lost 5 bases to trimming and J lost 0 bases, with 13 bases between them. CDR3 length: 15 amino acids. The germline V gene has CDR1 SGHNT and CDR2 YENEEA. The CDR3 nucleotides read TGTGCCAGCAGCACCCATGACAGCCTGAACACTGAAGCTTTCTTT. It encodes CASSTHDSLNTEAFF.

This chain uses TRBV19 with TRBJ1-2, with 7 bases fitting TRBD1. CDR1 is LNHDA and CDR2 is SQIVND in the germline V gene (reference sequence). This CDR3 is built from 13 residues. V trimming: 6 bases; J trimming: 6 bases; junction bases outside the gene matches: 7. CDR3 amino acids: CASSHRDRDGYTF. The DNA of the CDR3 is TGTGCCAGTAGCCACCGGGACAGAGATGGCTACACCTTC.

V is TRBV4-1 and J is TRBJ2-3; 12 bases map to TRBD2. The junction had 1 base not matched to a gene; V was cut back by 0 bases and J by 3 bases. The CDR3 is 16 amino acids. CDR1 is MGHRA and CDR2 is YSYEKL in the germline V gene. CDR3 nucleotides: TGCGCCAGCAGCCAAGAAGGACTAGCGGGGACAGATACGCAGTATTTT. Amino acid sequence: CASSQEGLAGTDTQYF.

This clone was recorded a few times. This chain connects TRBV6-5 to TRBJ2-5; D is perhaps TRBD2 (6 bases). V was trimmed by 6 bases and J by 3 bases, leaving 11 bases between them. This CDR3 comprises 13 residues. CDR1 and CDR2 (germline): MNHEY, SVGAGI. The CDR3 reads CASRRLVKETQYF. In DNA form, the CDR3 reads TGTGCCAGCAGACGACTAGTGAAAGAGACCCAGTACTTC.

The chain carries TRBV2 and TRBJ1-2; D perhaps matches TRBD1 (5 bases). The V gene lost 5 bases and the J gene lost 5 bases, with 9 bases spanning the gap. Germline lookup yields CDR1 SNHLY and CDR2 FYNNEI. The CDR3 consists of 12 residues. The CDR3 loop reads CASSLQGYGYTF. In nucleotides, the CDR3 is TGTGCCAGCAGTCTTCAGGGTTATGGCTACACCTTC.

The chain employs TRBV28 and TRBJ1-5; D unresolved. Trimming took off 3 bases at V and 4 bases at J, with 10 bases between the two ends. CDR1 and CDR2 (germline): MDHEN, SYDVKM. This CDR3 has 14 amino acids. In DNA, the CDR3 is TGTGCCAGCAGTTTGACGCGGAGTAATCAGCCCCAGCATTTT. It codes for CASSLTRSNQPQHF.

This clone was found once. The chain employs TRBV12-3 or TRBV12-4 and TRBJ1-1; D gene uncertain. The CDR3 is made up of 13 amino acids. Deletions cut 6 bases from V and 4 bases from J, with 12 bases between. The CDR3 DNA reads TGTGCCAGCAGCTCACAAGACTCCACTGAAGCTTTCTTT. Its translation: CASSSQDSTEAFF.

The chain joins TRBV5-6 to TRBJ2-5, with a tentative D call TRBD1 (5 bases). Germline V lookup: CDR1 SGHDT, CDR2 YYEEEE. The V end was cut by 4 bases, the J end by 5 bases, with 21 bases between. This CDR3 contains 16 residues. CDR3 sequence reads: CASSPQAGSLGETQYF. CDR3 DNA: TGTGCCAGCAGCCCACAGGCAGGGTCCCTGGGGGAGACCCAGTACTTC.

The chain carries TRBV28 and TRBJ1-2; a possible D gene is TRBD1 (6 bases). Germline V lookup: CDR1 MDHEN, CDR2 SYDVKM. Trimming shortened V by 6 bases and J by 6 bases, and 11 bases separated the two germline ends. The CDR3 has 12 amino acids. The CDR3 DNA is TGTGCCAGCAGGGGGGGGCCGGATGGCTACACCTTC. It yields the protein CASRGGPDGYTF.

The count of this clone is one. The CDR3 nucleotides are TGCGCCAGCAGCAACAGGGAAGATAACTATGGCTACACCTTC. Its translation: CASSNREDNYGYTF. The gene calls are TRBV5-1 and TRBJ1-2; possibly TRBD1 for D (6 bases). Per the germline V gene, CDR1 is SGHRS and CDR2 is YFSETQ. This CDR3 comprises 14 residues. V was pared by 4 bases and J by 1 base, with 11 bases between.

The V and J genes are TRBV6-5 and TRBJ2-2, with D uncertain. The CDR3 covers 13 residues. The germline V gene encodes CDR1 MNHEY and CDR2 SVGAGI. Trimming took 6 bases from V and 5 from J, leaving 10 bases between them. The CDR3 here is CASSVRKTGELFF. CDR3 nucleotides: TGTGCCAGCAGCGTGAGGAAGACCGGGGAGCTGTTTTTT.

The rearrangement uses TRBV12-3 or TRBV12-4 and TRBJ2-2; possibly TRBD2 for D (6 bases). The length of the CDR3 is 13 residues. Trimming shortened V by 5 bases and J by 7 bases, and 11 bases separated the two germline ends. This chain's CDR3 is CASSEGLFGELFF. The CDR3 bases are TGTGCCAGCAGTGAGGGACTGTTCGGGGAGCTGTTTTTT.

Worth noting for this clone: Additional DNA sequences in this sample encode the identical CDR3. The gene calls are TRBV5-1 and TRBJ1-2, with TRBD1 matching 8 bases. This CDR3 has 13 amino acids. Germline loops: CDR1 SGHRS, CDR2 YFSETQ. Germline trimming cut 3 bases from V and 4 bases from J; bases unmatched to any gene: 2. CDR3: CASSSDRGYGYTF. The CDR3 DNA sequence: TGCGCCAGCAGCTCAGACAGGGGCTATGGCTACACCTTC.

This clone is deemed medium-sized. Additional DNA sequences in this sample encode the identical CDR3. This chain links TRBV5-1 with TRBJ1-1; D may be TRBD1 (6 bases). Germline-derived CDR1 and CDR2 are SGHRS and YFSETQ. V was trimmed by 1 base and J by 5 bases, leaving 9 bases between them. CDR3 length: 13 amino acids. The CDR3 sequence is CASSLRGGTEAFF. The CDR3 nucleotides read TGCGCCAGCAGCTTGAGAGGGGGAACTGAAGCTTTCTTT.

V is TRBV10-3 and J is TRBJ2-7; tentative D call: TRBD1 (6 bases). This CDR3 comprises 12 residues. The germline CDR1 and CDR2 sequences are ENHRY and SYGVKD. The V end was cut by 6 bases, the J end by 3 bases, with 9 bases between. The CDR3 bases are TGTGCCATCAGGGACAGCCTCTACGAGCAGTACTTC. Translating it yields CAIRDSLYEQYF.

The CDR3: CASSKGHGNEKLFF. As DNA, the CDR3 is TGTGCCAGCAGCAAAGGACACGGGAATGAAAAACTGTTTTTT. The chain combines TRBV9 with TRBJ1-4, with D possibly being TRBD1 (5 bases). The CDR3 sequence is 14 residues long. Germline CDR1 reads SGDLS; CDR2 reads YYNGEE. Trimming took off 4 bases at V and 5 bases at J, with 12 bases between the two ends.

The J gene is TRBJ2-6, the V gene TRBV7-3, with D unresolved. This CDR3 has 15 amino acids. Germline CDR1 and CDR2: SGHTA and FQGTGA. Trimming shortened V by 6 bases and J by 0 bases, and 9 bases separated the two germline ends. The CDR3 reads CASSSGSSGANVLTF. As DNA, the CDR3 is TGTGCCAGCAGTTCAGGAAGCTCTGGGGCCAACGTCCTGACTTTC.

This chain uses TRBV5-4 with TRBJ1-1, with 9 positions matching TRBD1. Germline assignment: CDR1 SGHNT and CDR2 YYREEE (reference sequence). Trimming cost V 0 bases and J 1 base; bases outside gene matches: 1. The CDR3 sequence is 15 residues long. The CDR3 sequence is CASSLDRGPNTEAFF. The DNA of the CDR3 is TGTGCCAGCAGCTTGGACAGGGGGCCGAACACTGAAGCTTTCTTT.